The 23 T cell receptor beta chains below were found in one sample sequenced in a study of post-analysis software for immune sequencing data. No cognate antigen is known for these TCRs. Findings of the study overall: Controls had lower frequencies than patients of 4 or 5 TRBV segments, which included TRBV5-6, TRBV5-1 and TRBV20-1.

Carried by the TCR beta cDNA libraries were unique molecular identifiers. MiXCR, applied by TCRdb to the PCR reads, yields one record per CDR3 protein. Counted here are about 770,000 distinct CDR3 sequences, 40% to 55% occurring once; the ten biggest clones make up approximately 4.4%. The sequencing sample was made of blood. These receptors were obtained from a girl between 10 and 17 years old with multiple sclerosis.

The J gene is TRBJ2-1, the V gene TRBV5-6; D remains unclear. Germline values: CDR1 SGHDT, CDR2 YYEEEE. This CDR3 is 13 amino acids long. V lost 1 base, J lost 6 bases, and 8 bases lay in between. For the CDR3, the DNA is TGTGCCAGCAGCTTGACCTCGTTCAATGAGCAGTTCTTC. It codes for CASSLTSFNEQFF.

Comment on this clonotype: The junction departs from the called germline gene at one end, perhaps through a read error. The rearrangement links TRBV5-1 to TRBJ2-4; D is ambiguous. CDR1 is SGHRS, CDR2 YFSETQ, per germline. This CDR3 is built from 16 residues. The CDR3 here is CASSLEQRAIKNIQDF. The CDR3 coding sequence is TGCGCCAGCAGCTTGGAGCAACGGGCAATTAAAAACATTCAGGACTTC.

This clonotype turned up a few times. The chain carries TRBV20-1 and TRBJ2-3; TRBD1 or TRBD2 may be the D gene (5 bases each). V lost 4 bases and J 4 bases, leaving 21 bases between the germline ends. Germline CDR1 DFQATT, CDR2 SNEGSKA (reference sequence). The CDR3 has 16 amino acids. CDR3 region: CSATGPGPRVADTQYF. CDR3 DNA: TGCAGTGCTACTGGACCGGGACCACGTGTGGCAGATACGCAGTATTTT.

This clonotype has just one count. The rearrangement uses TRBV30 and TRBJ2-3; possibly TRBD1 or TRBD2 for D (7 bases each). The CDR3 extends over 16 amino acids. The V end lost 2 bases, the J end lost 0 bases, and 15 bases lay between the germline ends. Looked up from germline, CDR1 is GTSNPN and CDR2 is SVGIG (reference sequence). The CDR3 DNA is TGTGCCTGGAGTAGGGGCCAGGGGGGGAGCACAGATACGCAGTATTTT. This gives the protein CAWSRGQGGSTDTQYF.

The chain has TRBV6-5 and TRBJ2-5, with 7 bases lining up with TRBD2. TRBJ2-7 matches the DNA end more closely, so the J call is doubtful. Germline V gene data show CDR1 as MNHEY and CDR2 as SVGAGI. This CDR3 contains 17 residues. CDR3 nucleotides: TGTGCCAGCAGTTACCGCTTTACTAGCGAAAAGTTCTACGAGCAGTACTTC. Its protein product is CASSYRFTSEKFYEQYF.

This clonotype was picked up a small number of times. V and J are TRBV5-6 and TRBJ2-7, with 8 nucleotides matching TRBD1. Germline CDR1 and CDR2: SGHDT and YYEEEE. The CDR3 runs 18 residues. V lost 4 bases, J lost 0 bases, and 15 bases stayed unmatched. CDR3 sequence: CASSGHDRGERSSYEQYF. CDR3 DNA: TGTGCCAGCAGCGGACACGACAGGGGAGAGAGGAGCTCCTACGAGCAGTACTTC.

The V gene is TRBV20-1, the J gene TRBJ2-5, with 14 bases fitting TRBD2. The last part of the DNA fits TRBJ2-7 better; the J call may be wrong. The germline CDR1 and CDR2 sequences are DFQATT and SNEGSKA (reference sequence). The CDR3 totals 15 residues. This CDR3 reads CSAVTSGRVLTEQYF. The CDR3 nucleotides read TGCAGTGCCGTGACTAGCGGGAGGGTTTTAACCGAGCAGTACTTC.

In the case of this clonotype: A much larger clone sits a single nucleotide away, making a read error possible. The rearrangement uses TRBV6-5 and TRBJ2-6, with a tentative D call TRBD2 (5 bases). CDR1 and CDR2 from the germline V gene are MNHEY and SVGAGI. The CDR3 has 15 amino acids. The CDR3 sequence is CASNYGGSGANVLTF. The DNA for the CDR3 is TGTGCCAGCAATTACGGCGGGTCTGGGGCCAACGTCCTGACTTTC.

This chain connects TRBV15 to TRBJ2-1, with 9 bases matching TRBD2. The CDR3 has 15 amino acids. The V segment lost 8 bases and the J segment 8 bases; nucleotides outside the gene matches: 13. The germline gives CDR1 LNHNV, CDR2 YYDKDF (reference sequence). CDR3 coding DNA: TGTGCCACCTCCAGCGGGAGGCTCTCGACGGATGAGCAGTTCTTC. It is translated as CATSSGRLSTDEQFF.

This chain joins TRBV9 and TRBJ1-6; tentative D call: TRBD1 (5 bases). The germline V and J ends were trimmed by 0 bases and 8 bases, with 15 bases remaining between them. CDR3 length equals 16 residues. CDR1 is SGDLS and CDR2 is YYNGEE in the germline V gene. Written as DNA, the CDR3 is TGTGCCAGCAGCGTAGGACCTCCAGGGTATCATTCACCCCTCCACTTT. This sequence encodes CASSVGPPGYHSPLHF.

The chain employs TRBV29-1 and TRBJ2-7, with 7 bases that match TRBD1. Judging by the DNA end, TRBJ2-5 fits better; the J call may be wrong. CDR3 length: 12 amino acids. CDR1 SQVTM and CDR2 ANQGSEA come from the germline V gene. Here the CDR3 DNA reads TGCAGCGCTACAGGGGTGGCGGAGACCCAGTACTTC. It yields the protein CSATGVAETQYF.

The rearrangement uses TRBV29-1 and TRBJ2-5; weak D call: TRBD1 (5 bases). CDR3 length: 18 residues. Germline values: CDR1 SQVTM, CDR2 ANQGSEA. Deletions cut 5 bases from V and 5 bases from J, with 30 bases between. CDR3 DNA: TGCAGCGTTTCCCTTGGTCTCGTACCGGGCTCAAAGGGGGAGACCCAGTACTTC. Translating gives CSVSLGLVPGSKGETQYF.

This rearrangement joins TRBV12-3 or TRBV12-4 to TRBJ2-1; 7 positions agree with TRBD2. The better agreement between TRBJ2-7 and the DNA end casts doubt on the J call. The CDR3 is made up of 15 amino acids. This CDR3 is CASSVGGPYDNEQYF. CDR3 coding DNA: TGTGCCAGCAGTGTGGGAGGGCCTTATGACAATGAGCAGTACTTC.

In this sample, this clonotype turned up a few times. The rearrangement joins TRBV7-8 to TRBJ2-7; D might be TRBD1 (6 bases). This CDR3 contains 14 residues. In germline, CDR1 is SGHVS, CDR2 FQNEAQ. V was trimmed by 1 base and J by 6 bases, leaving 13 bases between them. The CDR3 is CASSLGWGHREQYF. In DNA, the CDR3 is TGTGCCAGCAGCTTAGGTTGGGGACACCGCGAGCAGTACTTC.

A few counts support this clonotype. The chain recombines TRBV20-1 with TRBJ2-7; the D call may be TRBD1 or TRBD2 (5 bases each). The germline V gene encodes CDR1 DFQATT and CDR2 SNEGSKA (reference sequence). The germline V and J ends were trimmed by 6 bases and 7 bases, with 16 bases remaining between them. The CDR3 is made up of 12 amino acids. This CDR3 reads CSAPGPFYEQYF. The CDR3 DNA follows: TGCAGTGCCCCGGGGCCATTTTATGAGCAGTACTTC.

The chain recombines TRBV12-3 or TRBV12-4 with TRBJ1-4; unclear D gene. V lost 1 base to trimming and J lost 8 bases, with 14 bases between them. CDR3 length: 15 residues. The CDR3 DNA sequence: TGTGCCAGCAGTTTAGATCCCTTCCCGGGAGAAAAACTGTTTTTT. Encoded protein: CASSLDPFPGEKLFF.

This chain's CDR3 is CASSLFLQVAHEQYF. The CDR3 region has the DNA TGTGCCAGCAGCTTATTTCTACAGGTAGCGCACGAGCAGTACTTC. V and J are TRBV7-6 and TRBJ2-7, with D perhaps TRBD1 or TRBD2 (5 bases each). The CDR3 extends over 15 amino acids. Germline values: CDR1 SGHVS, CDR2 FNYEAQ. The V and J ends lost 2 bases and 5 bases respectively, with 16 bases between them.

This chain connects TRBV15 to TRBJ1-2, with D unclear. The CDR3 length is 14 residues. Trimming left V 0 bases short and J 8 bases short, with 13 bases between. CDR1 is LNHNV, CDR2 YYDKDF, per germline (reference sequence). The CDR3 sequence: CATSRDRLLRGYTF. The CDR3 coding sequence is TGTGCCACCAGCAGAGATAGGCTCCTGAGGGGCTACACCTTC.

In its sample, this clonotype was seen a few times. DNA for the CDR3: TGTGCCAGCAGCCAGGCCGGGGGCCAGGGTGCACCCTTTCAAGAGACCCAGTACTTC. This codes for CASSQAGGQGAPFQETQYF. The chain carries TRBV4-2 and TRBJ2-5, with D possibly called TRBD1 or TRBD2 (6 bases each). The germline V gene encodes CDR1 LGHNA and CDR2 YNFKEQ. The CDR3 has 19 residues. V lost 3 bases, J lost 2 bases, and 25 bases lay in between.

This clonotype was seen at least ten times. The rearrangement joins TRBV28 to TRBJ2-5; D gene uncertain. Germline CDR1 and CDR2: MDHEN and SYDVKM. The CDR3 covers 14 residues. V was trimmed by 3 bases and J by 2 bases, leaving 10 bases between them. The CDR3 DNA is TGTGCCAGCAGTTTCCCTCCCTGGCAAGAGACCCAGTACTTC. Protein: CASSFPPWQETQYF. The full variable domain, its missing parts supplied by reference TRBV28 and TRBJ2-5, is DVKVTQSSRYLVKRTGEKVFLECVQDMDHENMFWYRQDPGLGLRLIYFSYDVKMKEKGDIPEGYSVSREKKERFSLILESASTNQTSMYLCASSFPPWQETQYFGPGTRLLVL.

In this sample, this clonotype turned up many times. The chain is built from TRBV10-3 and TRBJ1-2, with 9 positions matching TRBD1. There are 16 residues in the CDR3. Germline assignment: CDR1 ENHRY and CDR2 SYGVKD. Trimming removed 1 base from V and 2 bases from J; junction bases left unmatched: 5. The DNA of the CDR3 is TGTGCCATCAGTGAGTGGGACAGGGTGGCGAACTATGGCTACACCTTC. This gives the protein CAISEWDRVANYGYTF.

The chain employs TRBV12-3 or TRBV12-4 and TRBJ2-1; TRBD2 is a possible D gene (5 bases). The CDR3 covers 12 residues. V lost 5 bases to trimming and J lost 15 bases, with 17 bases between them. The DNA of the CDR3 is TGTGCCAGCAGTCTAGGGAGTCCTGGTGGGTTCTTC. This codes for CASSLGSPGGFF.

The V call is TRBV7-2, the J call TRBJ1-1, with a possible D match to TRBD1 (5 bases). The CDR3 has 15 residues. Germline assignment: CDR1 SGHTA and CDR2 FQGNSA. The V and J ends lost 4 bases and 2 bases respectively, with 14 bases between them. The CDR3 loop reads CASSSTTVFNTEAFF. CDR3 coding DNA: TGTGCCAGCAGCTCGACGACAGTCTTTAACACTGAAGCTTTCTTT.